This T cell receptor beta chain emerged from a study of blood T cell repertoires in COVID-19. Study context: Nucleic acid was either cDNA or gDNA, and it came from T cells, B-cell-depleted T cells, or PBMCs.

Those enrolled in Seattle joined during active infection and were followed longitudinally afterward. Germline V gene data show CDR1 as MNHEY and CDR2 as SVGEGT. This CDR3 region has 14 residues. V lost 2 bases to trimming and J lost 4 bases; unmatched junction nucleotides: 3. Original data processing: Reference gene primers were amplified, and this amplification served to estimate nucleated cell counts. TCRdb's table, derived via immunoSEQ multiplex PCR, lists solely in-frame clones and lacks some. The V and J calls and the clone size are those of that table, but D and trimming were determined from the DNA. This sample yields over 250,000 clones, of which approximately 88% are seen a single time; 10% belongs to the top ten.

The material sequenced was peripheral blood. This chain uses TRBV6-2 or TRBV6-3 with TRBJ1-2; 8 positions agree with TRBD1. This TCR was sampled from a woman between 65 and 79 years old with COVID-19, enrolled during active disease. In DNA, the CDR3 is TGTGCCAGCAGTTACCGGGACAGGCGCTATGGCTACACCTTC. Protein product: CASSYRDRRYGYTF.